One TCR beta chain is described in this entry. The antigen it recognizes is unknown. No much larger clone is present one base from it, and per-base qualities are unavailable. Libraries were built with PCR. For sequencing, an Illumina HiSeq 2500 was employed. To reduce PCR and sequencing biases, unique molecular identifiers were built into the TCR beta cDNA libraries. Every 1 to 10 million input T cells yielded about 500,000 cDNA molecules, meaning each molecule approximated one T cell. The same protocol used for the earlier healthy control dataset was applied to prepare and sequence the patient libraries. Within a given batch, samples were prepared together, multiplexed and sequenced on the same HiSeq lane. Turning to the authors' computational methods: Raw barcoded reads were processed with MIGEC, discarding single-read molecular identifier groups before consensus assembly and CDR3 extraction. VDJtools was used for post-analysis of the clonotype tables, with diversity normalized by down-sampling every dataset to the smallest sample size. To correct batch-related cross-sample contamination, repertoire overlap clustering matched CDR3 amino acid sequences but not nucleotide sequences. Using fastp at Q25 and MiXCR, TCRdb reprocessed the public reads and kept productive beta chains. Rows with one shared CDR3 protein collapse into an entry with the most common genes and DNA. These V and J calls are TCRdb output, not the study's own analysis. A total of some 690,000 distinct CDR3 sequences appear in this sample, roughly 30% of them only once. Roughly 0.53% of the sample is held by the ten biggest clonotypes.

These data are taken from a study of post-analysis software for immune sequencing data (dated by TCRdb to the mid-2010s). In terms of the full investigation: The recorded disease courses included relapsing-remitting, secondary progressive and progressive-relapsing multiple sclerosis, and some patients had no subtype annotation. The patient repertoires were compared against approximately twelve previously published healthy control repertoires obtained from donors aged 6 to 25 years. A subset of samples was prepared in parallel using single-end sample barcoding, then pooled and co-amplified after Illumina adapter ligation.

The paper as a whole reports these results and caveats: Significantly lower normalized Chao1 diversity was found in multiple sclerosis patients than in controls, suggesting substantial peripheral T-cell clonal expansion. Significantly higher frequencies in patients than in controls were found for roughly 5 TRBV segments, including TRBV5-6, TRBV5-1 and TRBV20-1. The control group was slightly older than the multiple sclerosis patient group. When samples were clustered directly using the F measure, samples prepared in the same batch co-clustered strongly, which prompted a batch-effect correction.

Reading the germline V gene gives CDR1 MDHEN and CDR2 SYDVKM. The CDR3 spans 16 residues, from the cysteine through the phenylalanine. Just CDR3 DNA is preserved here, 48 bases in frame from base 1. Trimming leaves V shorter by 6 bases and J shorter by 4 bases, with the junction holding 15 bases beyond the gene matches. To demonstrate the VDJtools post-analysis software, TCR beta repertoires were profiled from the peripheral blood of over ten young patients with multiple sclerosis. The patients with multiple sclerosis were children and adolescents between roughly 6 and 16 years of age. This TCR came from a girl aged 10 to 17 with multiple sclerosis. The sample taken for sequencing was blood. The rearrangement combines TRBV28 with TRBJ2-7; TRBD2 matches 7 bases in the middle. The DNA sequence reads TGTGCCAGCAGAGACCTAGCGGTTCCCCACCAATACGAGCAGTACTTC. This is translated as CASRDLAVPHQYEQYF.